One sample yielded the 19 T cell receptor beta chains listed below, sequenced in a study of blood T cell repertoires in COVID-19. TCRdb keeps only in-frame clones here, not all; method: immunoSEQ multiplex PCR. In the table there are under 200,000 clones, around 81% of which are singletons. Sample: peripheral blood. The receptors were sampled from a human donor with acute or convalescent COVID-19. The donor label of this sample is uncertain.

The CDR3 DNA reads TGTGCCAGCAGCTCCGGGACAGCATATCAGCCCCAGCATTTT. Its protein is CASSSGTAYQPQHF. The chain couples TRBV7-9 to TRBJ1-5; TRBD1 matches 7 bases. This CDR3 contains 14 residues. CDR1 is SEHNR and CDR2 is FQNEAQ in the germline V gene (reference sequence). V gave up 4 bases and J gave up 5 bases; unmatched junction bases: 5.

This chain joins TRBV7-2 and TRBJ1-3; 11 nucleotides line up with TRBD1. Trimming took 5 bases from V and 4 from J; bases not matched to a gene: 4. CDR1 SGHTA and CDR2 FQGNSA come from the germline V gene. The CDR3 contains 15 residues. The chain's CDR3 is CASSLGQGDGNTIYF. DNA of the CDR3: TGTGCCAGCAGCCTGGGACAGGGGGACGGAAACACCATATATTTT.

The rearrangement links TRBV11-2 to TRBJ1-1; perhaps TRBD1 as D (6 bases). V shed 0 bases and J shed 4 bases, with 12 bases lying between them. Per the germline V gene, CDR1 is SGHAT and CDR2 is FQNNGV. This CDR3 comprises 15 residues. The CDR3 DNA sequence: TGTGCCAGCAGCTTAGATGGGGGGGGCTTCACTGAAGCTTTCTTT. Protein: CASSLDGGGFTEAFF.

This chain connects TRBV9 to TRBJ2-2, with a weak D call TRBD1 (5 bases). The CDR3 runs 14 residues. Germline loops: CDR1 SGDLS, CDR2 YYNGEE. The ends were cut back, 4 bases at V and 4 bases at J, with 11 bases in the middle. The CDR3 loop reads CASSMGLSTGELFF. The CDR3 region has the DNA TGTGCCAGCAGCATGGGGCTTAGCACCGGGGAGCTGTTTTTT.

The V and J genes are TRBV7-2 and TRBJ2-2, with D tentatively TRBD2 (6 bases). Per germline, CDR1 SGHTA and CDR2 FQGNSA. The CDR3 runs 16 residues. V shed 4 bases and J shed 4 bases, with 16 bases lying between them. The CDR3, as DNA: TGTGCCAGCAGCTCGGGTCCGGGAGCCTCCACCGGGGAGCTGTTTTTT. Its translation is CASSSGPGASTGELFF.

The genes are TRBV5-1 and TRBJ2-7; TRBD2 is a possible D gene (6 bases). CDR3 size: 14 residues. Trimming stripped 7 bases from V and 2 bases from J, with 16 bases between. The germline V gene has CDR1 SGHRS and CDR2 YFSETQ. The chain's CDR3 is CASAARGLPYEQYF. The CDR3 bases are TGCGCCAGCGCCGCGCGGGGCCTCCCCTACGAGCAGTACTTC.

The V call is TRBV28, the J call TRBJ1-5; D unresolved. This CDR3 has 12 amino acids. Germline-derived CDR1 and CDR2 are MDHEN and SYDVKM. V was pared by 3 bases and J by 4 bases, with 4 bases between. The CDR3 region is CASSFPNQPQHF. CDR3 bases: TGTGCCAGCAGTTTCCCGAATCAGCCCCAGCATTTT.

This clone was recorded a few times. The CDR3 coding sequence is TGTGCCAGCAGTCGGGCTACAGGGGTCGGTGAAGCTTTCTTT. It yields the protein CASSRATGVGEAFF. V gene TRBV6-5 combines with J gene TRBJ1-1; TRBD1 matches at 7 bases. Germline V gene lookup returns CDR1 MNHEY and CDR2 SVGAGI. Trimming at V came to 5 bases and at J to 7 bases, leaving 10 bases not matched to a gene. The CDR3 runs 14 residues.

The chain has TRBV9 and TRBJ1-1, with 8 bases fitting TRBD1. Germline V gene data show CDR1 as SGDLS and CDR2 as YYNGEE. This CDR3 region has 15 residues. V trimming: 2 bases; J trimming: 0 bases; junction bases outside the gene matches: 3. CDR3 sequence (DNA): TGTGCCAGCAGCGTGTGGACAGGGATGAACACTGAAGCTTTCTTT. Protein sequence: CASSVWTGMNTEAFF.

The chain has TRBV28 and TRBJ2-7; a weak D match, TRBD2 (5 bases). Per the germline V gene, CDR1 is MDHEN and CDR2 is SYDVKM. This CDR3 is built from 15 residues. V was shortened by 6 bases and J by 4 bases, with 19 bases between the two germline ends. The CDR3 nucleotides are TGTGCCAGCAGCTCTTCTTCGGAGGTCCGGTACGAGCAGTACTTC. Amino acids: CASSSSSEVRYEQYF.

This clone showed up just a few times. Other DNA variants within this sample encode the same CDR3. This chain links TRBV27 with TRBJ1-5; the D gene is possibly TRBD1 (5 bases). With 2 bases removed from V and 7 bases from J, the gap between germline ends came to 9 bases. Germline V gives CDR1 MNHEY, CDR2 SMNVEV (reference sequence). The CDR3 has 13 residues. The CDR3 spells CASSLGGEQPQHF. DNA of the CDR3: TGTGCCAGCAGTTTAGGGGGGGAACAGCCCCAGCATTTT.

The chain links TRBV9 to TRBJ1-6; 7 nucleotides agree with TRBD1. CDR1 and CDR2 (germline): SGDLS, YYNGEE. The CDR3 contains 15 residues. J was trimmed by 7 bases and V by 3 bases; bases with no gene match: 7. CDR3: CASSDYRGRNSPLHF. The CDR3 region has the DNA TGTGCCAGCAGCGACTACAGGGGACGCAATTCACCCCTCCACTTT.

The chain combines TRBV5-1 with TRBJ2-7; tentatively, D is TRBD2 (7 bases). Trimming removed 6 bases at V and 5 bases at J, with 21 bases between. This CDR3 has 15 amino acids. Germline CDR1 SGHRS, CDR2 YFSETQ. CDR3 DNA: TGCGCCAGCACGCGGGCGGGGGCGGCCGCCGACGAGCAGTACTTC. It codes for CASTRAGAAADEQYF.

The chain couples TRBV5-4 to TRBJ2-7, with TRBD2 matching 11 bases. V trimming: 4 bases; J trimming: 2 bases; junction bases outside the gene matches: 2. The CDR3 runs to 14 residues. The germline V gene encodes CDR1 SGHNT and CDR2 YYREEE (reference sequence). In nucleotides, the CDR3 is TGTGCCAGCAGCAGTAGCGGGGGGGCCTACGAGCAGTACTTC. The encoded protein is CASSSSGGAYEQYF.

The genes are TRBV3-1 (or the pseudogene TRBV3-2) and TRBJ1-2, with TRBD1 matching 11 bases. Germline values: CDR1 LGHDT, CDR2 YNNKEL (reference sequence). The CDR3 runs 16 residues. Trimming removed 4 bases from V and 4 bases from J; junction bases left unmatched: 8. CDR3 sequence (DNA): TGTGCCAGCAGCCCGGACAGGGGGCTTAGGGGCTATGGCTACACCTTC. This sequence encodes CASSPDRGLRGYGYTF.

This clone was seen only a few times. CDR3 in amino acids: CASSKGQGNSPLHF. CDR3 nucleotide sequence: TGTGCCAGCAGCAAAGGACAGGGTAATTCACCCCTCCACTTT. The V and J genes are TRBV21-1 and TRBJ1-6; the DNA was not compared with TRBD1, the D call given in the table. TRBV21-1 counts as a pseudogene. This CDR3 has 14 residues.

The J gene is TRBJ1-1, the V gene TRBV10-3, with D possibly being TRBD1 (6 bases). Trimming removed 7 bases from V and 5 bases from J, with 14 bases in between. The CDR3 is 13 amino acids. CDR1 and CDR2 (germline): ENHRY, SYGVKD. The chain's CDR3 is CAITRQEGTEAFF. The CDR3 nucleotides read TGTGCCATCACAAGACAGGAAGGAACTGAAGCTTTCTTT.

The chain has TRBV5-1 and TRBJ2-3; possibly TRBD2 for D (6 bases). CDR3 length: 16 residues. Germline-derived CDR1 and CDR2 are SGHRS and YFSETQ. V lost 0 bases to trimming and J lost 4 bases, with 15 bases between them. The CDR3 sequence: CASSLEGPGAPDTQYF. The CDR3 nucleotides are TGCGCCAGCAGCTTGGAAGGGCCGGGAGCCCCAGATACGCAGTATTTT.

V usage is TRBV6-5 and J usage is TRBJ1-3; no firm D call. The CDR3 totals 15 residues. Between the trimmed V and J ends, which lost 8 bases and 0 bases, there was a span of 14 bases. The germline CDR1 and CDR2 sequences are MNHEY and SVGAGI. CDR3 sequence: CASDWAGVSGNTIYF. The DNA of the CDR3 is TGTGCCAGCGATTGGGCAGGCGTCTCTGGAAACACCATATATTTT.